This T cell receptor (beta chain) was observed in a study of T cell responses to AZD1222 COVID-19 vaccine. The method was immunoSEQ multiplex PCR; TCRdb's version includes in-frame clones alone and lacks a portion of them. The table has 110,000 or so clones, just under 90% seen once. Trimming removed 4 bases from V and 3 bases from J, with 9 bases in between. Germline lookup yields CDR1 SQVTM and CDR2 ANQGSEA. The CDR3 has 12 amino acids. On this clone itself: What it recognizes is unknown.

Findings and limits, study-wide: Only a handful of people who got AZD1222 tested seropositive at baseline. Repertoires were obtained solely post-peak T cell response.

The TCR was taken from an adult in good health. The source was peripheral blood, collected on day 0 of AZD1222 vaccination. This chain connects TRBV29-1 to TRBJ1-2; D remains ambiguous. CDR3 sequence reads: CSVVKRDYGYTF. CDR3 DNA sequence: TGCAGCGTTGTCAAAAGGGACTATGGCTACACCTTC.